This T cell receptor (beta chain) originates from a study of CD8 T cells in ankylosing spondylitis. General study points: A motif in TCR beta, a set of seven to nine highly homologous variants, appeared characteristic of ankylosing spondylitis blood. In reactive arthritis synovial fluid and blood, some motif variants had been reported before.

One entry per CDR3 protein, called by TCRdb with MiXCR from the 5' RACE reads. The sample lists roughly 120,000 distinct CDR3 sequences, roughly an eighth occurring once. This clonotype came up many times. Its antigen remains unidentified. The V gene's germline CDR1 is SGHRS and CDR2 YFSETQ. Trimming took 0 bases from V and 5 from J; bases not matched to a gene: 8. CDR3 length: 17 amino acids. The genes are TRBV5-1 and TRBJ2-2; 9 nucleotides agree with TRBD1. This sequence originates from a female donor with ankylosing spondylitis or in good health (not recorded which). The material sequenced was blood, either unsorted or a sorted T cell fraction (not recorded which). Written as DNA, the CDR3 is TGCGCCAGCAGCTTGGAGCCGAGGACAGGGGAAACCGGGGAGCTGTTTTTT. Translated: CASSLEPRTGETGELFF.